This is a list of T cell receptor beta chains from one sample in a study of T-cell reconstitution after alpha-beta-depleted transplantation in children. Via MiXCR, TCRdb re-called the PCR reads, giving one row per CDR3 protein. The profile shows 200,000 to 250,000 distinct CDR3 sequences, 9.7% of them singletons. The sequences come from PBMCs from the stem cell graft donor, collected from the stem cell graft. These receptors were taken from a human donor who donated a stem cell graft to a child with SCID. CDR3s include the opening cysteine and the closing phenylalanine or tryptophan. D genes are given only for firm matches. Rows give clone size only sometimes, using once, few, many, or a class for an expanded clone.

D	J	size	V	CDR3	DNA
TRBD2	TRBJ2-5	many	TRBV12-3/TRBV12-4	CASSLRRGGEKTQYF	TGTGCCAGCAGTTTACGGCGGGGGGGCGAAAAGACCCAGTACTTC
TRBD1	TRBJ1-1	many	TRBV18	CASSVTGESTEAFF	TGTGCCAGCTCAGTTACAGGGGAATCCACTGAAGCTTTCTTT
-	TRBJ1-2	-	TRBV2	CASSLNTQGRGYTF	TGTGCCAGCAGCCTAAACACGCAAGGTCGAGGCTACACCTTC
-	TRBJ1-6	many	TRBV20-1	CSARDRGRVSPLHF	TGCAGTGCTAGAGATCGGGGCAGGGTATCACCCCTCCACTTT
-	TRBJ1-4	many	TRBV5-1	CASSLETGASNEKLFF	TGCGCCAGCAGCTTGGAGACAGGTGCATCGAATGAAAAACTGTTTTTT
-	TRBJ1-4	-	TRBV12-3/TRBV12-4	CANSFAAGNEKLFF	TGTGCCAACAGTTTTGCGGCCGGTAATGAAAAACTGTTTTTT
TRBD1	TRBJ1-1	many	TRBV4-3	CASRPTGDRTEAFF	TGCGCCAGCAGACCCACAGGGGATCGCACTGAAGCTTTCTTT
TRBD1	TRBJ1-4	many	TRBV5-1	CASSLEAGGEKLFF	TGCGCCAGCAGCTTGGAAGCAGGGGGAGAAAAACTGTTTTTT
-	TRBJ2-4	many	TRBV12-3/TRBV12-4	CASSSGRGDKNIQYF	TGTGCCAGCAGTTCAGGCAGGGGGGACAAAAACATTCAGTACTTC
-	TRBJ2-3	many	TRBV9	CASSGPTVTDTQYF	TGTGCCAGCAGCGGCCCGACAGTCACAGATACGCAGTATTTT
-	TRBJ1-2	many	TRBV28	CASSFGTGLYGYTF	TGTGCCAGCAGTTTCGGGACGGGATTGTATGGCTACACCTTC
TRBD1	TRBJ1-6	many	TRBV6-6	CASGDRGYSPLHF	TGTGCCAGCGGAGACAGGGGTTATTCACCCCTCCACTTT
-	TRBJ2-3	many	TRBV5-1	CASSLAGPTDTQYF	TGCGCCAGCAGCTTAGCCGGCCCCACAGATACGCAGTATTTT
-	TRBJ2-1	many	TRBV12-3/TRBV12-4	CASSLGAGAQRGNEQFF	TGTGCCAGCAGTTTAGGGGCGGGGGCCCAGAGAGGCAATGAGCAGTTCTTC
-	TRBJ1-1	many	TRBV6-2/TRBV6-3	CASSGRRGVHTEAFF	TGTGCCAGCAGTGGGAGAAGGGGGGTGCACACTGAAGCTTTCTTT
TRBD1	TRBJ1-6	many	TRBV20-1	CSVRDRGENNSPLHF	TGCAGTGTTCGGGACAGGGGAGAAAATAATTCACCCCTCCACTTT
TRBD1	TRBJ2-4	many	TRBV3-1	CASSPGQGQNLDIQYF	TGTGCCAGCAGCCCCGGACAGGGTCAGAATTTGGACATTCAGTACTTC
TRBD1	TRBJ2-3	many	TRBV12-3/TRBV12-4	CASSSQGAFGTDTQYF	TGTGCCAGCAGTTCACAGGGGGCGTTCGGCACAGATACGCAGTATTTT
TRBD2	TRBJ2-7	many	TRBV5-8	CASSFTSGVYEQYF	TGTGCCAGCAGCTTCACTAGCGGGGTATACGAGCAGTACTTC
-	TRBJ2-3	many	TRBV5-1	CASYETGTDTQYF	TGCGCCAGCTACGAGACCGGAACAGATACGCAGTATTTT
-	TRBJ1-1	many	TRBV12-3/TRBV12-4	CASSFSGVGGSTEAFF	TGTGCCAGCAGTTTCTCCGGGGTTGGGGGGAGCACTGAAGCTTTCTTT
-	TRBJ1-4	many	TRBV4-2	CASSQEPNRDLNEKLFF	TGTGCCAGCAGCCAAGAACCGAACCGGGACCTAAATGAAAAACTGTTTTTT